The sequence of this T cell receptor (beta chain) was determined in a study of blood T cell repertoires in COVID-19. Measured with immunoSEQ multiplex PCR; TCRdb has only the in-frame clones, and not every one. The sample has 100,000 or so clones; roughly 85% are singletons. A single count supports this clone. Sequencing input: peripheral blood. The TCR was taken from a man between 60 and 70 years old with acute or convalescent COVID-19.

CDR3 sequence reads: CASSPGQFYEQYF. In DNA, the CDR3 is TGTGCCAGCAGCCCGGGACAGTTCTACGAGCAGTACTTC. The chain employs TRBV7-3 and TRBJ2-7; 7 bases map to TRBD1. CDR3 length: 13 amino acids. J was trimmed by 3 bases and V by 5 bases; bases with no gene match: 4. Per the germline V gene, CDR1 is SGHTA and CDR2 is FQGTGA.